These T cell receptor beta chains were read from a single sample in a study of breast tumors, draining lymph nodes, adjacent tissues. MiXCR, applied by TCRdb to the multiplex PCR reads, yields one record per CDR3 protein. Of roughly 11,000 distinct CDR3 sequences listed, about 50% are singletons. Sequencing used breast tumor tissue. The receptors derive from a female donor with breast cancer. Some clones in this sample may be carry-over from other donors' samples. Each CDR3 is given without its conserved first and last residue. Each record gives: D gene, V gene, CDR3 protein. The D gene is left open where the match is weak.

TRBD2 | TRBV6-1 | ASSGGGGRARGAKVLT
- | TRBV6-5 | ASSRRDRSTYEQY
TRBD1 | TRBV6-1 | ASRSGTESYEQY
- | TRBV29-1 | SVAVDSNQPQH
- | TRBV7-9 | ASSPLDSYNEQF
- | TRBV7-8 | AGSLDSYEQY
- | TRBV5-6 | ASSSPGTAGT
TRBD1 | TRBV7-9 | ASSHPRGTGDEKLF
- | TRBV2 | ASRRQRGYNEQF
- | TRBV7-2 | ASSPGDTPSYGYT
- | TRBV4-2 | ASSQVGGDGYT
TRBD1 | TRBV9 | ASSSTGGSYGYT
TRBD1 | TRBV7-3 | ASSFGGTGQTTQY
TRBD2 | TRBV7-2 | ASSGESGRSATQY
- | TRBV7-2 | ASSLRGNQPQH
TRBD1 | TRBV15 | ATGEGAVEKLF
- | TRBV5-1 | ASSLGVNSNQPQH
TRBD1 | TRBV4-1 | ASSPSDRATNEKLF
- | TRBV24-1 | ATSDSSGSSYEQY
- | TRBV20-1 | SARRQRGNYGYT
- | TRBV12-3/TRBV12-4 | ASSLRESPLH
- | TRBV6-5 | ASSRDGAGANVLT
- | TRBV9 | ASSASTGTTTDTQY
TRBD2 | TRBV4-1 | ASSHRLAGIDEQF
- | TRBV3-1 | ASSQDSGGRRETQY
TRBD2 | TRBV5-1 | ASSLVGLAGVPYNEQF
TRBD2 | TRBV15 | ATSSLVFSGRSKDTQY
TRBD1 | TRBV6-5 | ASSYADRGQGNTIY
- | TRBV6-1 | ASSELGGIQETQY
TRBD1 | TRBV19 | ASSIDSRTGGATKNIQY
TRBD2 | TRBV20-1 | SANFLAGVTGELF
TRBD1 | TRBV29-1 | SVGVGGDYGYT
TRBD1 | TRBV9 | ASSPSTGRRFTDTQY
TRBD1 | TRBV6-6 | ASRNGQGAYEQY
- | TRBV5-1 | ASSFYICSASGHRAVDTQY
- | TRBV19 | ASSAFQGPWGYT
TRBD1 | TRBV7-7 | ASSLGSDRGRNEQF
TRBD1 | TRBV5-1 | ASSLFSGQGY
TRBD2 | TRBV20-1 | SARDLRRGLAGRADTQY
TRBD1 | TRBV6-2/TRBV6-3 | ASSSAGTAIDTIY
- | TRBV30 | AWSVGLRTDTQY
- | TRBV12-3/TRBV12-4 | ASSYTDNYGYT